This section outlines one T cell receptor (beta chain) sequence together with its context. This clonotype was detected only a few times. What this receptor recognizes is not known. The sample holds no much larger clone one base away, and base qualities are not on file. The data are from a study of post-analysis software for immune sequencing data (dated by TCRdb to 2014 to 2015). Describing the broader study: Disease courses on record covered relapsing-remitting, secondary progressive and progressive-relapsing multiple sclerosis, though some patients had no subtype annotation. The multiple sclerosis patient repertoires were compared with more than 10 previously published healthy control repertoires from donors aged about 6 to 26 years. A subset of samples was prepared in parallel using single-end sample barcoding, then pooled and co-amplified after Illumina adapter ligation.

Spanning cysteine to phenylalanine, the CDR3 consists of 16 amino acids. The kept DNA is CDR3 alone, 48 bases in frame from the first base. CDR1 is given as SGHTA and CDR2 as FQGNSA, both from the germline V gene. Library preparation used PCR. TCRdb lists the instrument as Illumina HiSeq 2500. To reduce PCR and sequencing biases, unique molecular identifiers were built into the TCR beta cDNA libraries. Per 1 to 10 million input T cells, roughly 500,000 cDNA molecules were obtained, such that each molecule approximated one T cell. Patient libraries were prepared and sequenced with the same protocol used for the earlier healthy control dataset. Within a given batch, samples were prepared together, multiplexed and sequenced on the same HiSeq lane. The published analysis was carried out like this. Raw barcoded reads were processed with MIGEC, discarding single-read molecular identifier groups before consensus assembly and CDR3 extraction. Clonotype tables were post-analysed with VDJtools, normalizing diversity by down-sampling all datasets to the smallest sample size. To correct batch-related cross-sample contamination, repertoire overlap clustering matched CDR3 amino acid sequences but not nucleotide sequences. The public reads were run again by TCRdb, first through fastp at Q25 and then through MiXCR, and only productive beta chains were kept. Identical CDR3 protein sequences are pooled into one entry, listed with their most common genes and DNA. The V and J calls here are based on TCRdb, not the publication. In this sample the table shows some 690,000 distinct CDR3 sequences, around 64% of which occur a single time. The top ten clonotypes cover roughly 10% of the sample.

What the authors observed across the whole study: The control group was slightly older than the multiple sclerosis patient group. Normalized Chao1 diversity was significantly lower in multiple sclerosis patients than controls, suggesting substantial peripheral T-cell clonal expansion. Direct clustering with F measure showed strong co-clustering of samples prepared in the same batch, prompting a batch-effect correction. Significantly higher frequencies in patients than in controls were found for roughly 5 TRBV segments, including TRBV5-6, TRBV5-1 and TRBV20-1.

TCR beta repertoires were profiled from peripheral blood of 10 to 15 young patients with multiple sclerosis to demonstrate the VDJtools post-analysis software. Multiple sclerosis patients were children and adolescents aged roughly 6 to 16 years. This clonotype originated in a girl under 10 years old with multiple sclerosis. Material: blood. The rearrangement joined TRBV7-2 to TRBJ2-7; the D segment may tentatively be TRBD1 or TRBD2, each giving 5 matched bases. The tail of the sequence fits TRBJ2-5 better, so the J call may be wrong. The CDR3 in this case is CASSLVSGQGGETQYF. The DNA sequence is TGTGCCAGCAGCTTAGTCTCGGGGCAGGGCGGGGAGACCCAGTACTTC.